The 14 T cell receptor beta chains below all came from one sample that was sequenced in a study of shared clonotypes between healthy human individuals. The assay was immunoSEQ multiplex PCR, and TCRdb's table has in-frame clones only and misses some. The repertoire holds some 2,100,000 clones, with about 92% as singletons. CD45RO negativity and positive selection for CCR7 defined naive CD8 cells, a population that excluded terminally differentiated effector memory CD45RA+ cells. Material: naive CD8+ T cells from PBMCs. The receptors were sampled from a man aged 18 to 30 in good health. Some clones in this sample may be carry-over from other donors' samples.

The rearrangement joins TRBV30 to TRBJ2-7; D unclear. Germline CDR1 reads GTSNPN; CDR2 reads SVGIG (reference sequence). The CDR3 has 11 residues. The V end lost 2 bases, the J end lost 4 bases, and 6 bases lay between the germline ends. The CDR3 DNA is TGTGCCTGGAGTTATCGTTACGAGCAGTACTTC. As protein: CAWSYRYEQYF.

The chain has TRBV5-8 and TRBJ2-1; 10 bases fit TRBD2. The CDR3 runs 15 residues. Germline V gene sequence: CDR1 SGHTS, CDR2 YDEGEE. Trimming at V came to 3 bases and at J to 4 bases, leaving 4 bases not matched to a gene. The CDR3 DNA sequence: TGTGCCAGCAGCTCGCCGACTAGCGGGTACAATGAGCAGTTCTTC. Encoded protein: CASSSPTSGYNEQFF. Together with reference TRBV5-8 and TRBJ2-1, the CDR3 gives the full variable domain: EAGVTQSPTHLIKTRGQQATLRCSPISGHTSVYWYQQALGLGLQFLLWYDEGEERNRGNFPPRFSGRQFPNYSSELNVNALELEDSALYLCASSSPTSGYNEQFFGPGTRLTVL.

The chain couples TRBV28 to TRBJ2-3; 7 bases are shared with TRBD1. CDR3 length equals 14 residues. Germline CDR1 is MDHEN and CDR2 is SYDVKM. The V segment lost 8 bases and the J segment 4 bases; nucleotides outside the gene matches: 9. CDR3 region: CASSEGGEADTQYF. The CDR3 DNA is TGTGCCAGCTCGGAAGGGGGCGAAGCAGATACGCAGTATTTT.

The gene calls are TRBV5-1 and TRBJ1-2, with D possibly matching TRBD1 (5 bases). The CDR3 extends over 13 amino acids. Germline assignment: CDR1 SGHRS and CDR2 YFSETQ. The V and J ends lost 5 bases and 0 bases respectively, with 8 bases between them. This chain's CDR3 is CASRATANYGYTF. As DNA, the CDR3 is TGCGCCAGCAGAGCGACAGCTAACTATGGCTACACCTTC.

This chain connects TRBV4-3 to TRBJ2-3; 11 positions agree with TRBD1. Trimming removed 0 bases from V and 6 bases from J; junction bases left unmatched: 11. The CDR3 is 18 amino acids. The germline gives CDR1 LGHNA, CDR2 YSLEER. The DNA of the CDR3 is TGCGCCAGCAGCCAAGAGGCCGGTCGGGGACAGGGGGTGGATACGCAGTATTTT. It codes for CASSQEAGRGQGVDTQYF.

The rearrangement uses TRBV15 and TRBJ2-1, with 9 bases aligning to TRBD1. Per germline, CDR1 LNHNV and CDR2 YYDKDF (reference sequence). The length of the CDR3 is 16 residues. The J segment lost 4 bases and the V segment lost 0 bases, leaving 4 bases of the junction unmatched. For the CDR3, the DNA is TGTGCCACCAGCAGAGATGGGACAGGGACGTACAATGAGCAGTTCTTC. It specifies CATSRDGTGTYNEQFF.

The V call is TRBV15, the J call TRBJ2-2; 13 nucleotides line up with TRBD2. The V gene's germline CDR1 is LNHNV and CDR2 YYDKDF (reference sequence). The CDR3 sequence is 20 residues long. V lost 3 bases, J lost 6 bases, and 16 bases stayed unmatched. The chain's CDR3 is CATSSSLAGGPGVIPGELFF. CDR3 bases: TGTGCCACCAGCAGCTCACTAGCGGGAGGGCCGGGTGTGATCCCCGGGGAGCTGTTTTTT.

The rearrangement uses TRBV4-2 and TRBJ2-1; TRBD1 or TRBD2 may be the D gene (6 bases each). The CDR3 totals 16 residues. V lost 4 bases and J lost 5, with 18 bases in between. The germline V gene has CDR1 LGHNA and CDR2 YNFKEQ. DNA of the CDR3: TGTGCCAGCAGCCTCAAAGGGGGGACTTTCAACAATGAGCAGTTCTTC. This encodes CASSLKGGTFNNEQFF.

The CDR3: CASSQGAGGQPQHF. Here the CDR3 DNA reads TGTGCCAGCAGCCAAGGGGCAGGGGGACAGCCCCAGCATTTT. The chain is built from TRBV4-2 and TRBJ1-5, with 7 bases aligning to TRBD1. In germline, CDR1 is LGHNA, CDR2 YNFKEQ. This CDR3 contains 14 residues. The J segment lost 7 bases and the V segment lost 1 base, leaving 4 bases of the junction unmatched.

This clone occurred once. This chain uses TRBV10-3 with TRBJ2-7; D possibly corresponds to TRBD1 (5 bases). Germline V gives CDR1 ENHRY, CDR2 SYGVKD. CDR3 length: 16 residues. V was trimmed by 0 bases and J by 2 bases, leaving 14 bases between them. For the CDR3, the DNA is TGTGCCATCAGTGAGTCGAAGATGGACAAGGCCTACGAGCAGTACTTC. Translated: CAISESKMDKAYEQYF.

V usage is TRBV19 and J usage is TRBJ2-7, with D perhaps TRBD1 or TRBD2 (5 bases each). Germline lookup yields CDR1 LNHDA and CDR2 SQIVND (reference sequence). Trimming took off 6 bases at V and 6 bases at J, with 12 bases between the two ends. The CDR3 covers 12 residues. In DNA form, the CDR3 reads TGTGCCAGTAGGGGGGAGCCACTCGAGCAGTACTTC. It codes for CASRGEPLEQYF.

The V gene is TRBV28, the J gene TRBJ1-2; the D gene is possibly TRBD1 (5 bases). Germline V gene lookup returns CDR1 MDHEN and CDR2 SYDVKM. Trimming removed 5 bases at V and 3 bases at J, with 19 bases between. The CDR3 is 16 residues long. CDR3 in DNA: TGTGCCAGCAGTCGCCAGGGCCAAATAGGTCACTATGGCTACACCTTC. It translates to CASSRQGQIGHYGYTF.

The rearrangement joins TRBV27 to TRBJ1-1, with D maybe TRBD1 (6 bases). The CDR3 runs to 13 residues. The V and J ends lost 6 bases and 2 bases respectively, with 10 bases between them. Per the germline V gene, CDR1 is MNHEY and CDR2 is SMNVEV (reference sequence). CDR3 sequence reads: CASRTQGNTEAFF. DNA of the CDR3: TGTGCCAGCAGAACACAGGGAAACACTGAAGCTTTCTTT.

The V and J genes are TRBV28 and TRBJ2-7; TRBD1 matches at 10 bases. The V and J ends lost 5 bases and 3 bases, in that order; junction bases with no gene match: 7. The CDR3 contains 15 residues. Germline CDR1 and CDR2: MDHEN and SYDVKM. The CDR3 protein is CASSPRQGAVYEQYF. Written as DNA, the CDR3 is TGTGCCAGCAGTCCCAGACAGGGGGCCGTCTACGAGCAGTACTTC.